This TCR beta chain was documented in a study of OX40 agonist ivuxolimab in advanced cancers. In the study overall: Patients received ivuxolimab, an intravenous treatment, every 2 weeks at 0.01 to 10 mg/kg. Mean age around 60 years, range 23 to 79; just over 80% male. The eligibility criteria allowed prior anti-PD-1, anti-PD-L1 or anti-CTLA-4 therapy, and about 40% had some.

The V gene's germline CDR1 is LGHNA and CDR2 YNFKEQ. This CDR3 has 15 amino acids. V lost 0 bases and J lost 5, with 11 bases in between. Assay used: immunoSEQ multiplex PCR; TCRdb lists only in-frame clones, some missing. The sample has approximately 74,000 clones, approximately 89% seen once. Autoimmune disease history or systemic immunosuppression meant exclusion. This sequence joins TRBV4-2 and TRBJ2-1; D is undetermined. This receptor was taken from an adult with an advanced solid tumor such as melanoma, head and neck, liver or kidney cancer. This specimen was CD4+ or CD8+ T cells sorted from blood, taken in a trial of the OX40 agonist ivuxolimab. As DNA, the CDR3 is TGTGCCAGCAGCCAAGATCTTAGGAGTAACAATGAGCAGTTCTTC. This codes for CASSQDLRSNNEQFF.